This entry describes one TCR beta chain. Its antigen remains undetermined. Base-call qualities are not available, and no considerably larger clone is one nucleotide away. This sample was included in a study of PD-L1 blockade in urothelial cancer (TCRdb year 2017). Notes on the research overall: Therapy was started in about 2014 for all patients, and atezolizumab 1,200 mg was administered intravenously every 3 weeks. About 85% of the 29 patients were males with bladder-origin urothelial cancer, and about 60% of the 29 reported a prior smoking history. An ECOG performance status of 0 or 1 was recorded for the patients, and 0 to 3 prior chemotherapy regimens had been received by the patients. Blood samples were analyzed at 3 weeks after treatment start (second dose) and at 6 weeks after treatment start. Blood samples gave a median of about 130,000 T cells and 82,636 unique TCRs, with a median clonality of around 0.074. An exploratory multi-omic analysis was conducted of the somatic, immune and clinical correlates of response to PD-L1 blockade with atezolizumab in urothelial cancer. Pretreatment tumor samples, along with matched peripheral blood collected serially before and after atezolizumab treatment, underwent TCR sequencing. Progression-free survival longer than 6 months counted as durable clinical benefit, and TCR features were additionally tested against both progression-free and overall survival. In the same patients, whole exome sequencing and RNA sequencing of pretreatment tumors were performed in addition to TCR sequencing. Durable clinical benefit was achieved by nine patients and was not achieved by 20 patients. Around 29 patients had pretreatment blood TCR-seq, approximately 24 had at least one posttreatment blood collection, and approximately 24 had tumor TCR-seq. What the work shows at the level of the full study, not this receptor alone: Small sample size (n of about 30) and many exploratory analyses mean the results are intended to be hypothesis-generating. Improved progression-free and overall survival was associated with having pretreatment peripheral blood TCR clonality below the median. Greater expansion of tumor-associated TCR clones in peripheral blood 3 weeks after the start of treatment was observed in patients with durable benefit (n ≈ 22, p = 0.022).

Synthetic TCR analog templates were spiked into each PCR to estimate absolute template abundance from read counts. The immunoSEQ assay was used to amplify TCRbeta CDR3 regions from genomic DNA with bias-controlled V and J gene primers. Rearranged TCRbeta segments were sequenced at approximately 20X coverage. The original methods were these. Sequencing errors were corrected by clustering and CDR3s were annotated against IMGT to assign V, D and J genes. Downstream analyses used only productive TCRbeta rearrangements, leaving out any out-of-frame or stop-codon sequences. Clonality was computed as one minus Shannon entropy normalized by the log of the number of unique productive sequences. Clones differing between time points or between blood and tumor were identified using Fisher's exact test with Benjamini-Hochberg correction, with an adjusted p below 0.01 applied as the threshold. TCRdb stores this immuneACCESS table with in-frame sequences only. Part of the clones is absent; in the studies checked, under half of the shortfall reflects unresolved V genes, and no reason is known for the rest. D and trimming come from the DNA, and the V and J calls and clone size come from that table. The sample table lists some 71,000 clones, about 86% of them with a count of one. Of the sample, about 15% is held by the ten largest clones.

The CDR3 runs 11 amino acids, cysteine and phenylalanine included. Only the CDR3 portion is preserved as DNA: 33 bases, with reading frame beginning at the first base. V is shortened by 10 bases, J by 9 bases, and the region joining them spans 15 bases. The germline V gene supplies CDR1 SGHRS and CDR2 YFSETQ. In the paper's terms, the time point label means: pretreatment peripheral blood. A cohort of about 30 patients with locally advanced or metastatic urothelial carcinoma, treated at Memorial Sloan Kettering on a trial protocol, was included. Peripheral blood mononuclear cells were collected pretreatment and during treatment, with between 1 and 8 total time points per patient. The Qiagen DNeasy Blood extraction kit was used to purify genomic DNA from total PBMCs and tumor samples. PBMCs were collected pretreatment and during treatment, and were isolated and stored as previously described.

The receptor was isolated from a man between 60 and 70 years old with urothelial cancer. This specimen was PBMCs, taken around atezolizumab (anti-PD-L1) treatment. Here the chain combines TRBV5-1 and TRBJ2-3; no confident D gene assignment can be made. The CDR3 region: CADSTSSTQYF. The DNA is TGCGCCGACTCTACCAGTTCGACGCAGTATTTT.